This is a list of T cell receptor beta chains from one sample in a study of CD8 T cell repertoires and HIV-1 epitope variants. Here immunoSEQ multiplex PCR was the method, and the copy in TCRdb shows in-frame clones only, minus some. Of 80,000 to 95,000 clones in the sample, over 70% were seen once. The sample taken for sequencing was uncultured baseline CD8+ T cells from peripheral blood mononuclear cells (PBMCs). The receptors were gathered from a male donor with HIV. The CDR3 runs from the conserved cysteine through the conserved F or W. Fields, in order: clone size, J gene, V gene, D gene, CDR3 protein, CDR3 DNA. The D gene is left open where the match is weak. Size is stated for part of the rows, as once, few or many counts, or as a class when the clone is expanded.

many TRBJ2-7 TRBV7-2 TRBD2 CASSFGTSGYEQYF TGTGCCAGCAGCTTTGGGACTAGCGGCTACGAGCAGTACTTC
few TRBJ2-3 TRBV7-2 . CASSLVGGPHTQYF TGTGCCAGCAGCTTAGTCGGGGGGCCCCATACGCAGTATTTT
. TRBJ2-7 TRBV19 . CASSTSISYEQYF TGTGCCAGTAGTACCTCGATTTCCTACGAGCAGTACTTC
medium-sized TRBJ2-7 TRBV7-6 . CASSVQGRNEQYF TGTGCCAGCAGTGTCCAGGGGAGGAACGAGCAGTACTTC
. TRBJ2-2 TRBV9 TRBD2 CASSVNGGALRELFF TGTGCCAGCAGCGTAAACGGGGGGGCCTTGAGGGAGCTGTTTTTT
few TRBJ2-7 TRBV4-1 TRBD2 CASSQVRGASYEQYF TGCGCCAGCAGCCAAGTGCGGGGGGCTTCCTACGAGCAGTACTTC
. TRBJ2-4 TRBV7-9 . CASSLDLGEQNIQYF TGTGCCAGCAGCTTAGACCTAGGGGAGCAAAACATTCAGTACTTC
. TRBJ1-1 TRBV6-5 . CASTAHGNTEAFF TGTGCCAGCACTGCCCACGGGAACACTGAAGCTTTCTTT
once TRBJ2-1 TRBV2 . CASSDFATSFEQFF TGTGCCAGCAGTGATTTCGCCACTAGCTTTGAGCAGTTCTTC
. TRBJ1-2 TRBV15 . CATRNIGGGYGYTF TGTGCCACCAGGAACATCGGGGGAGGCTATGGCTACACCTTC
. TRBJ2-1 TRBV28 . CASPELNEQFF TGTGCCAGCCCGGAACTCAATGAGCAGTTCTTC
. TRBJ2-1 TRBV4-2 . CASSQDPRGSYNEQFF TGTGCCAGCAGCCAAGATCCCAGGGGCTCCTACAATGAGCAGTTCTTC
. TRBJ2-3 TRBV14 TRBD2 CASSQRGGTSGTDTQYF TGTGCCAGCAGCCAACGGGGCGGGACTAGCGGCACAGATACGCAGTATTTT